These T cell receptor beta chains were read from a single sample in a study of shared clonotypes between healthy human individuals. Some clones are missing from TCRdb's copy, which holds only in-frame ones; the method was immunoSEQ multiplex PCR. The sample lists approximately 1,000,000 clones, about four fifths seen once, with 0.4% to 0.55% in the top ten. The sequenced sample consisted of memory CD4+ T cells from PBMCs. The receptors were sampled from a young man in good health. Some clones in this sample may be carry-over from other donors' samples. Both conserved end residues are part of each CDR3. The D gene is left open where the match is weak.

TRBV28	TRBJ2-1	-	CASSLSGARRDEQFF
TRBV28	TRBJ1-2	TRBD1	CASSFSRTGAGGYTF
TRBV11-1	TRBJ1-4	-	CASSLSLAGTEKLFF
TRBV19	TRBJ1-1	-	CASSIGAGKNTEAFF
TRBV4-2	TRBJ2-7	-	CASSQDTGSWEEQYF
TRBV28	TRBJ1-2	-	CASRSDYLGYTF
TRBV10-3	TRBJ2-3	-	CAINIQGKGTDTQYF
TRBV27	TRBJ1-4	-	CASRGAGQRNEKLFF
TRBV7-9	TRBJ2-3	TRBD2	CASSLWVAGGTDTQYF
TRBV6-1	TRBJ2-3	-	CASSESPEGTQYF
TRBV10-3	TRBJ2-4	TRBD2	CAIGTSGNIQYF
TRBV28	TRBJ2-3	-	CASSLPLWTEISTDTQYF
TRBV5-1	TRBJ1-1	TRBD1	CASSLGTGMMNTEAFF
TRBV5-1	TRBJ1-2	-	CASSLAETGIGYTF
TRBV28	TRBJ1-5	-	CASSTDRGNQPQHF
TRBV28	TRBJ2-1	-	CASSFGVLNEQFF
TRBV5-4	TRBJ2-1	TRBD2	CASSFAPSGSYNEQFF
TRBV7-6	TRBJ2-1	TRBD2	CASSFRILAGDGDEQFF
TRBV5-1	TRBJ2-2	TRBD2	CASSPGLAGLFF
TRBV4-2	TRBJ1-2	-	CASSQNTQGGYGYTF
TRBV28	TRBJ2-7	-	CASSGGAGDVLYEQYF
TRBV18	TRBJ1-2	-	CASSPQGTGGYTF
TRBV2	TRBJ2-3	TRBD2	CASSEAARLAGGLDTQYF
TRBV9	TRBJ2-1	-	CASSVETSSYNEQFF
TRBV5-1	TRBJ2-2	-	CASSLLPDTGELFF
TRBV7-3	TRBJ2-7	TRBD2	CASSLTAGDTWEQYF
TRBV5-1	TRBJ2-7	-	CASSLGDWEQYF
TRBV5-1	TRBJ2-5	TRBD1	CASLEGRGRQETQYF
TRBV30	TRBJ2-5	TRBD2	CAWSGLAGWETQYF
TRBV7-9	TRBJ2-3	TRBD1	CASSQGATADTQYF
TRBV14	TRBJ1-3	-	CASSQELLAGNTIYF
TRBV28	TRBJ2-5	-	CASSPAGIQETQYF
TRBV7-3	TRBJ2-3	TRBD2	CASSLVAGHSGTQYF
TRBV28	TRBJ1-2	TRBD1	CATLLQGHGYTF
TRBV27	TRBJ1-3	-	CASSTSFVGNTIYF
TRBV19	TRBJ1-3	-	CASSTRTGRSGNTIYF
TRBV27	TRBJ2-2	-	CASSLRGTGNTGELFF
TRBV10-3	TRBJ1-5	-	CATRVNSNQPQHF
TRBV10-2	TRBJ2-1	-	CASRGRRAESYNEQFF
TRBV2	TRBJ1-1	-	CASGMRQNTEAFF
TRBV5-6	TRBJ2-3	TRBD2	CASSLARLAGGFRDTQYF
TRBV7-9	TRBJ2-1	-	CASSSREPRPGEQFF
TRBV15	TRBJ1-4	TRBD1	CATSRRDRGREKLFF
TRBV30	TRBJ1-1	-	CAWSVIVNTEAFF
TRBV5-5	TRBJ2-7	-	CASSLMAYEQYF
TRBV7-9	TRBJ2-1	TRBD1	CASSLGQGMGNEQFF
TRBV11-1	TRBJ2-5	TRBD2	CASSLRASGYQETQYF
TRBV4-3	TRBJ2-5	TRBD2	CASSQDGPGGPRSKETQYF
TRBV7-9	TRBJ2-2	TRBD1	CASRPFDRVGTGELFF
TRBV9	TRBJ1-1	-	CASSAGRRVTEAFF
TRBV5-1	TRBJ1-2	TRBD1	CASSAPDRGYGYTF
TRBV28	TRBJ2-7	-	CASTRTLGGEQYF
TRBV7-9	TRBJ2-5	TRBD1	CASSWTGAEKTQYF
TRBV28	TRBJ2-5	-	CASSANAGARETQYF
TRBV4-3	TRBJ2-7	-	CASSQGAGVEQYF
TRBV18	TRBJ1-1	-	CASSPPRGLNTEAFF
TRBV28	TRBJ1-1	TRBD1	CASSPHPGTGPMNTEAFF